This T cell receptor (beta chain) originates from a study of T cell changes during pregnancy in multiple sclerosis. Germline lookup yields CDR1 SNHLY and CDR2 FYNNEI. The V gene end was trimmed by 7 bases and the J gene end by 4 bases; junction bases not matched to a gene: 5. There are 15 residues in the CDR3. This table comes from immunoSEQ multiplex PCR, and its TCRdb copy is limited to in-frame clones, with some not included. Of 95,000 to 100,000 clones listed, 92% are singletons. The J gene is TRBJ2-1, the V gene TRBV2, with TRBD2 identical over 12 bases. The clonotype was recovered from a female donor in good health, enrolled as a control in a pregnancy study. Sequenced material: peripheral blood, taken after pregnancy. In DNA, the CDR3 is TGTGCCAGCATTACTAGCGGGGGGTATTACAATGAGCAGTTCTTC. It specifies CASITSGGYYNEQFF.